This T cell receptor (beta chain) was identified during a study of blood T cell repertoires in COVID-19. Background on the study: From T cells, B-cell-depleted T cells, or PBMCs came the material, which was cDNA or gDNA.

Original methodology: It was from reference gene primer amplification that nucleated cell counts were estimated. Sequenced by immunoSEQ multiplex PCR; TCRdb stores in-frame clones only, minus some. The D gene and trimming were derived from the DNA, and the V and J assignments and clone size from that table. The data hold tens of thousands of clones, with roughly 79% observed a single time. Deletions cut 1 base from V and 5 bases from J, with 3 bases between. Germline V gene sequence: CDR1 SGHRS, CDR2 YFSETQ. This CDR3 comprises 11 residues. The source material was peripheral blood. The chain uses TRBV5-1 and TRBJ2-5; D is undetermined. This TCR came from a man in his sixties or seventies with acute or convalescent COVID-19. In DNA form, the CDR3 reads TGCGCCAGCAGCTTGAGCGAGACCCAGTACTTC. This sequence encodes CASSLSETQYF.